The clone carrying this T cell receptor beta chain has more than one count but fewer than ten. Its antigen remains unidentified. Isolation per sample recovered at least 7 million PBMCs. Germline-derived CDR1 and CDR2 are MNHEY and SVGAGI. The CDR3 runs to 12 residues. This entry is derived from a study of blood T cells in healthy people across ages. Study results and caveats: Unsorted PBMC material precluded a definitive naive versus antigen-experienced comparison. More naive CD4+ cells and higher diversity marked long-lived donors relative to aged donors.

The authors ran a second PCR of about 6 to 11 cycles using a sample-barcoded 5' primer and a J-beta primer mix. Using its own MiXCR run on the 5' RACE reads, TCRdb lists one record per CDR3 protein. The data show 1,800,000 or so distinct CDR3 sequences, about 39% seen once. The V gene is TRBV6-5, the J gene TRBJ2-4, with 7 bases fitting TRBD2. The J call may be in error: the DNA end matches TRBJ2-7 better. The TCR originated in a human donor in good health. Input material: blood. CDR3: CASSYRGDEQYF. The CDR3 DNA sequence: TGTGCCAGCAGTTACCGGGGGGACGAGCAGTACTTC.